This T cell receptor (beta chain) was profiled in a study of technical replicates of blood from several donors. Generated by immunoSEQ multiplex PCR, the TCRdb table keeps only in-frame clones and is missing some. The table lists approximately 13,000 clones, around 80% of them singletons. V gave up 5 bases and J gave up 7 bases, with 14 bases separating them. The germline CDR1 and CDR2 sequences are MNHNY and SVGAGI (reference sequence). CDR3 size: 13 residues. This TCR derives from a human donor in good health. The V gene is TRBV6-6, the J gene TRBJ1-2; TRBD1 might be the D (6 bases). The specimen was PBMCs. The CDR3 DNA reads as TGTGCCAGCAGTCCGGACTGGGGGCTTGGCTACACCTTC. It yields the protein CASSPDWGLGYTF.